Listed here are 28 T cell receptor beta chains from one sample, sequenced in a study of blood T cells in healthy people across ages. Through a sample-barcoded 5' primer and a J-beta primer mix, a second PCR was run for roughly 7 to 11 cycles. TCRdb reprocessed the 5' RACE reads via MiXCR and lists one record per CDR3 protein. The sample consists of 1.5 million to 2 million distinct CDR3 sequences, roughly 52% of them appearing once. The material sequenced was blood. The receptors were gathered from a middle-aged woman in good health.

The rearrangement links TRBV3-1 to TRBJ2-7; 8 bases align to TRBD2. V lost 0 bases and J lost 6; bases outside the gene matches: 10. The CDR3 consists of 16 residues. Germline CDR1 reads LGHDT; CDR2 reads YNNKEL (reference sequence). CDR3 sequence reads: CASSQEFGTRMGEQYF. In DNA, the CDR3 is TGTGCCAGCAGCCAAGAATTCGGGACTAGAATGGGCGAGCAGTACTTC.

The chain is built from TRBV7-2 and TRBJ2-4; no firm D call. Germline lookup yields CDR1 SGHTA and CDR2 FQGNSA. V lost 3 bases, J lost 1 base, and 10 bases lay in between. This CDR3 contains 15 residues. The CDR3 coding sequence is TGTGCCAGCAGCTTCACCCAGGAGGCCAAAAACATTCAGTACTTC. It translates to CASSFTQEAKNIQYF.

This rearrangement joins TRBV12-3 or TRBV12-4 to TRBJ1-2; no firm D call. The CDR3 runs 12 residues. V lost 5 bases and J lost 6, with 10 bases in between. CDR3 region: CASSSSWDGYTF. The DNA for the CDR3 is TGTGCCAGCAGTAGCAGTTGGGATGGCTACACCTTC.

Only a few counts were recorded for this clonotype. V usage is TRBV7-2 and J usage is TRBJ2-7, with 8 bases aligning to TRBD1. Germline V lookup: CDR1 SGHTA, CDR2 FQGNSA. This CDR3 is built from 16 residues. The V segment lost 1 base and the J segment 6 bases; nucleotides outside the gene matches: 11. CDR3 coding DNA: TGTGCCAGCAGCTTAGGTGTGACAGGGGCCTCGGGCGAGCAGTACTTC. It yields the protein CASSLGVTGASGEQYF.

V gene TRBV24-1 combines with J gene TRBJ2-1; 7 bases align to TRBD1. The CDR3 contains 16 residues. V shed 4 bases, J shed 6 bases, and the junction held 11 bases outside the gene matches. Germline V lookup: CDR1 KGHDR, CDR2 SFDVKD. The CDR3 loop is CATSETGQLKTNEQFF. CDR3 nucleotide sequence: TGTGCCACCAGTGAGACGGGACAGCTAAAAACCAATGAGCAGTTCTTC.

Only a few counts were recorded for this clonotype. The V call is TRBV28, the J call TRBJ2-1; no clear D gene. This CDR3 has 16 residues. Germline V gives CDR1 MDHEN, CDR2 SYDVKM. Trimming took 6 bases from V and 0 from J, leaving 15 bases between them. The CDR3 sequence is CASSQRTMSSYNEQFF. CDR3 DNA sequence: TGTGCCAGCAGCCAAAGAACTATGAGCTCCTACAATGAGCAGTTCTTC.

This chain connects TRBV7-2 to TRBJ1-1; TRBD1 matches at 7 bases. The germline CDR1 and CDR2 sequences are SGHTA and FQGNSA. The CDR3 runs 14 residues. Trimming at V came to 4 bases and at J to 7 bases, leaving 9 bases not matched to a gene. The CDR3 loop is CASSSRTGPLEAFF. CDR3 nucleotide sequence: TGTGCCAGCAGCTCCCGGACAGGCCCTCTTGAAGCTTTCTTT.

The chain joins TRBV6-2 or TRBV6-3 to TRBJ2-1; perhaps TRBD1 as D (5 bases). The CDR3 is 14 amino acids. Trimming left V 8 bases short and J 0 bases short, with 11 bases between. In germline, CDR1 is MNHEY, CDR2 SVGEGT. CDR3 in DNA: TGTGCCAGCGGCCGACAGAGCTCCTACAATGAGCAGTTCTTC. Translated, it gives CASGRQSSYNEQFF.

V and J are TRBV7-2 and TRBJ2-7, with D perhaps TRBD1 (6 bases). CDR1 is SGHTA, CDR2 FQGNSA, per germline. This CDR3 is 15 amino acids long. Trimming removed 1 base from V and 3 bases from J, with 13 bases in between. Written as DNA, the CDR3 is TGTGCCAGCAGCTTAGGTCCTGGCAGGGGCTACGAGCAGTACTTC. It is translated as CASSLGPGRGYEQYF.

The chain recombines TRBV20-1 with TRBJ1-5; D unresolved. This CDR3 region has 15 residues. Trimming removed 4 bases from V and 1 base from J, with 14 bases in between. Germline CDR1 reads DFQATT; CDR2 reads SNEGSKA (reference sequence). CDR3 in amino acids: CSATRGLMSNQPQHF. CDR3 DNA sequence: TGCAGTGCTACACGCGGGCTGATGAGCAATCAGCCCCAGCATTTT.

The chain uses TRBV12-3 or TRBV12-4 and TRBJ1-1, with no clear D. The germline V and J ends were trimmed by 0 bases and 7 bases, with 15 bases remaining between them. The CDR3 has 15 residues. The CDR3 here is CASSLALNGLVEAFF. DNA of the CDR3: TGTGCCAGCAGTTTAGCGCTAAATGGCCTCGTTGAAGCTTTCTTT.

The chain recombines TRBV11-1 with TRBJ2-3; TRBD2 might be the D (5 bases). CDR1 and CDR2 from the germline V gene are SGHAT and FQDESV (reference sequence). Trimming cost V 7 bases and J 8 bases, with 10 bases left between them. The CDR3 has 11 residues. The CDR3 DNA reads as TGTGCCAGCACGGCGGGCACTACGCAGTATTTT. Residues: CASTAGTTQYF. Full variable domain (rest looked up from reference TRBV11-1 and TRBJ2-3): EAEVAQSPRYKITEKSQAVAFWCDPISGHATLYWYRQILGQGPELLVQFQDESVVDDSQLPKDRFSAERLKGVDSTLKIQPAELGDSAMYLCASTAGTTQYFGPGTRLTVL.

This rearrangement joins TRBV4-3 to TRBJ1-1; 7 nucleotides align to TRBD1. Germline CDR1 is LGHNA and CDR2 is YSLEER. The V and J ends lost 3 bases and 5 bases, in that order; junction bases with no gene match: 9. This CDR3 contains 15 residues. The CDR3 protein is CASSQGQLLLTEAFF. In DNA, the CDR3 is TGCGCCAGCAGCCAGGGACAGCTACTCCTGACTGAAGCTTTCTTT.

This chain joins TRBV7-2 and TRBJ2-7, with D possibly being TRBD2 (6 bases). The J call is uncertain, as TRBJ2-5 better fits the DNA end. The V gene's germline CDR1 is SGHTA and CDR2 FQGNSA. The CDR3 spans 14 residues. The CDR3 is CASSGTVSGETQYF. The CDR3 coding sequence is TGTGCCAGCAGCGGGACCGTAAGCGGGGAGACCCAGTACTTC.

V and J are TRBV9 and TRBJ2-5; 8 bases fit TRBD1. Germline-derived CDR1 and CDR2 are SGDLS and YYNGEE. V was pared by 2 bases and J by 7 bases, with 10 bases of the junction left unmatched. This CDR3 comprises 15 residues. Here the CDR3 DNA reads TGTGCCAGCAGCGTGGTTGGACAGGGCGTAGCGACCCAGTACTTC. The encoded protein is CASSVVGQGVATQYF.

This clonotype showed up many times. The chain carries TRBV7-2 and TRBJ2-5; no firm D call. The CDR3 sequence is 14 residues long. Trimming shortened V by 1 base and J by 1 base, and 7 bases separated the two germline ends. The V gene's germline CDR1 is SGHTA and CDR2 FQGNSA. The DNA for the CDR3 is TGTGCCAGCAGCTTAGATGCAGGCCAAGAGACCCAGTACTTC. The encoded protein is CASSLDAGQETQYF.

The chain links TRBV6-1 to TRBJ2-7, with D possibly matching TRBD1 (5 bases). The CDR3 loop spans 12 amino acids. Germline V lookup: CDR1 MNHNS, CDR2 SASEGT. The V gene lost 3 bases and the J gene lost 5 bases, with 8 bases spanning the gap. CDR3 DNA sequence: TGTGCCAGCAGTGATATAGGGGACGAGCAGTACTTC. Translated: CASSDIGDEQYF.

This clonotype has only a few counts. This chain joins TRBV29-1 and TRBJ2-4; D may be TRBD2 (5 bases). The V gene lost 7 bases and the J gene lost 5 bases, with 18 bases spanning the gap. This CDR3 has 14 residues. Looked up from germline, CDR1 is SQVTM and CDR2 is ANQGSEA. The CDR3 loop is CSAQRAADQNIQYF. For the CDR3, the DNA is TGCAGCGCCCAAAGGGCAGCGGACCAAAACATTCAGTACTTC.

V and J are TRBV12-3 or TRBV12-4 and TRBJ2-1; D call uncertain. The CDR3 runs to 14 residues. V lost 5 bases to trimming and J lost 9 bases, with 17 bases between them. DNA for the CDR3: TGTGCCAGCAGTACCCAGGTGGGCTGGGGTGAGCAGTTCTTC. This sequence encodes CASSTQVGWGEQFF.

The V and J genes are TRBV28 and TRBJ2-1; 13 nucleotides match TRBD2. V lost 4 bases and J lost 4; bases outside the gene matches: 4. This CDR3 has 16 residues. Germline V gene sequence: CDR1 MDHEN, CDR2 SYDVKM. CDR3 sequence: CASSSTSGGNYNEQFF. The CDR3 DNA is TGTGCCAGCAGTTCGACTAGCGGGGGGAATTACAATGAGCAGTTCTTC.

The genes are TRBV6-6 and TRBJ1-6; 9 bases map to TRBD1. Germline assignment: CDR1 MNHNY and CDR2 SVGAGI (reference sequence). The CDR3 runs to 16 residues. V gave up 2 bases and J gave up 7 bases; unmatched junction bases: 6. In nucleotides, the CDR3 is TGTGCCAGCAGTTACGGGACAGGGCCGTTAAATTCACCCCTCCACTTT. It translates to CASSYGTGPLNSPLHF.

The chain employs TRBV24-1 and TRBJ2-3; 7 bases are a match to TRBD2. CDR1 is KGHDR, CDR2 SFDVKD, per germline. The trim removed 9 bases at V and 4 bases at J, leaving 9 bases unmatched. This CDR3 is 14 amino acids long. The CDR3 sequence: CATQGGGFADTQYF. The DNA for the CDR3 is TGTGCCACCCAGGGCGGGGGATTCGCAGATACGCAGTATTTT.

This clonotype has a handful of counts. This sequence joins TRBV28 and TRBJ2-6; a possible D gene is TRBD1 (6 bases). The CDR3 is made up of 16 amino acids. V gave up 8 bases and J gave up 0 bases, with 14 bases separating them. Looked up from germline, CDR1 is MDHEN and CDR2 is SYDVKM. The CDR3 reads CASRPDRNSGANVLTF. CDR3 nucleotides: TGTGCCAGCCGACCCGACAGGAACTCTGGGGCCAACGTCCTGACTTTC.

V usage is TRBV10-3 and J usage is TRBJ2-3; D is possibly TRBD1 or TRBD2 (5 bases each). Germline V gives CDR1 ENHRY, CDR2 SYGVKD. V dropped 2 bases and J dropped 1 base, with 13 bases sitting between them. This CDR3 spans 16 amino acids. CDR3 loop: CAISEGQGRGTDTQYF. Written as DNA, the CDR3 is TGTGCCATCAGTGAGGGGCAGGGACGAGGCACAGATACGCAGTATTTT.

The rearrangement uses TRBV15 and TRBJ2-1; D ambiguous. The CDR3 is 15 amino acids. V lost 4 bases and J lost 6, with 16 bases in between. The germline gives CDR1 LNHNV, CDR2 YYDKDF (reference sequence). The CDR3 protein is CATSKDRNSINEQFF. CDR3 nucleotide sequence: TGTGCCACCAGCAAAGACCGAAATTCCATCAATGAGCAGTTCTTC. Together with reference TRBV15 and TRBJ2-1, the CDR3 gives the full variable domain: DAMVIQNPRYQVTQFGKPVTLSCSQTLNHNVMYWYQQKSSQAPKLLFHYYDKDFNNEADTPDNFQSRRPNTSFCFLDIRSPGLGDTAMYLCATSKDRNSINEQFFGPGTRLTVL.

This rearrangement joins TRBV2 to TRBJ2-5; D gene unclear. The tail of the sequence fits TRBJ2-7 better, so the J call may be wrong. The CDR3 totals 13 residues. Germline lookup yields CDR1 SNHLY and CDR2 FYNNEI. CDR3 protein: CASSEYSKGEQYF. CDR3 in DNA: TGTGCCAGCAGTGAATACTCGAAGGGCGAGCAGTACTTC.

V is TRBV9 and J is TRBJ2-1; 9 nucleotides line up with TRBD2. CDR1 is SGDLS and CDR2 is YYNGEE in the germline V gene. Losses at the gene ends were 0 bases for V and 7 bases for J; bases not matched to a gene: 11. The CDR3 contains 17 residues. The CDR3 region has the DNA TGTGCCAGCAGCGTAGCTCTCGGCGGGGGGGCCCTTAATGAGCAGTTCTTC. Translating gives CASSVALGGGALNEQFF. Full variable domain (outside the CDR3, taken from reference TRBV9 and TRBJ2-1): DSGVTQTPKHLITATGQRVTLRCSPRSGDLSVYWYQQSLDQGLQFLIQYYNGEERAKGNILERFSAQQFPDLHSELNLSSLELGDSALYFCASSVALGGGALNEQFFGPGTRLTVL.

This chain connects TRBV6-2 or TRBV6-3 to TRBJ1-5; D perhaps matches TRBD1 (6 bases). The CDR3 consists of 17 residues. Germline values: CDR1 MNHEY, CDR2 SVGEGT. Trimming shortened V by 4 bases and J by 2 bases, and 18 bases separated the two germline ends. The CDR3 here is CASSSNQGRGGNQPQHF. The CDR3, as DNA: TGTGCCAGCAGTTCGAACCAGGGGAGGGGTGGCAATCAGCCCCAGCATTTT.